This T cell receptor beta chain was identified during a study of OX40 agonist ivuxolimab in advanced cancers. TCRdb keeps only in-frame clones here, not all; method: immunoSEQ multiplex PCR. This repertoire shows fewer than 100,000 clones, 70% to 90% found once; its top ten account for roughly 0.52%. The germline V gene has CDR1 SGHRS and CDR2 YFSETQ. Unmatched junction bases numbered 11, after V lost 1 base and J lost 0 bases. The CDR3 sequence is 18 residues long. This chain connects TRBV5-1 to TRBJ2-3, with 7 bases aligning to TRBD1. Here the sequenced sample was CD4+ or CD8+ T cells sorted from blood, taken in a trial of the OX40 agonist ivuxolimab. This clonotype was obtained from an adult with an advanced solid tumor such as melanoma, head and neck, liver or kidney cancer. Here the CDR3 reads CASSLNPSSGGSTDTQYF. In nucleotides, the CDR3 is TGCGCCAGCAGCTTGAACCCCTCGTCAGGGGGTAGCACAGATACGCAGTATTTT.